These T cell receptor beta chains were read from a single sample in a study of T cell responses to AZD1222 COVID-19 vaccine. TCRdb keeps only in-frame clones here, not all; method: immunoSEQ multiplex PCR. The sample has around 96,000 clones; about 88% are singletons. Sequences were derived from peripheral blood, sampled on day 0 of AZD1222 vaccination. The origin of the receptors is an adult in good health. Both conserved end residues are part of each CDR3. A D gene is named only where the DNA matches it firmly. Some rows mark clone size as missing; the rest say once, few, many or name a class of expanded clone.

j_gene,v_gene,len,d_gene,abundance,CDR3nt,CDR3aa
TRBJ1-5,TRBV12-5,12,-,-,TGTGCTAGTGGTTTATCCCCTCAGCCCCAGCATTTT,CASGLSPQPQHF
TRBJ2-4,TRBV9,13,-,-,TGTGCCAGCAGCGGCGACAGAGGAAACATTCAGTACTTC,CASSGDRGNIQYF
TRBJ2-2,TRBV6-6,15,-,-,TGTGCCAGCAGTCTGGGGACGGTGAACACCGGGGAGCTGTTTTTT,CASSLGTVNTGELFF
TRBJ2-7,TRBV18,15,-,-,TGTGCCAGCTCACCACCGGCAGGGGGAGGCTACGAGCAGTACTTC,CASSPPAGGGYEQYF
TRBJ2-3,TRBV29-1,13,-,-,TGCAGCGTTGAAGAGGGGGGCTCCTCGTTCAGTAGATTT,CSVEEGGSSFSRF
TRBJ1-3,TRBV30,15,-,once,TGTGCCTGGAGGCAAAGGGGGAGCTCTGGAAACACCATATATTTT,CAWRQRGSSGNTIYF
TRBJ1-6,TRBV9,13,-,-,TGTGCCAGCAGCGGTGACACAGCTTCACCCCTCCACTTT,CASSGDTASPLHF
TRBJ1-3,TRBV21-1,15,-,-,TGTGCCAGCAGCGAGCGGGGGCTGTCTGGAAACACCATATATTTT,CASSERGLSGNTIYF
TRBJ2-3,TRBV4-3,17,-,-,TGCGCCAGCAGCCAAATAGTGTCAGGTTCTCTCACAGATACGCAGTATTTT,CASSQIVSGSLTDTQYF
TRBJ2-7,TRBV2,14,TRBD2,-,TGTGCCAGCAGTGGAGCGGGGGCATTCAACGAGCAGTACTTC,CASSGAGAFNEQYF
TRBJ1-3,TRBV20-1,14,-,-,TGCAGTGCTAGTAGACCGATCTCTGGAAACACCATATATTTT,CSASRPISGNTIYF
TRBJ2-1,TRBV11-2,15,TRBD2,-,TGTGCCAGCAGCTTGGTAGCGGGGGTACGGTATGAGCAGTTCTTC,CASSLVAGVRYEQFF
TRBJ1-4,TRBV5-1,15,TRBD1,-,TGCGCCAGCAGGTTGGGACAGGGTAACGTGGAAAAACTGTTTTTT,CASRLGQGNVEKLFF
TRBJ2-2,TRBV9,13,-,few,TGTGCCAGCAGCGTAGAGGGATTCGGGGAGCTGTTTTTT,CASSVEGFGELFF
TRBJ1-1,TRBV7-2,15,-,-,TGTGCCAGCAGCTTAGAGGGACACCCGTTGACTGAAGCTTTCTTT,CASSLEGHPLTEAFF
TRBJ2-3,TRBV6-5,15,-,-,TGTGCCAGCAAACCGGTACTCTCTAGCACAGATACGCAGTATTTT,CASKPVLSSTDTQYF
TRBJ1-2,TRBV19,17,TRBD1,once,TGTGCCAGTAGTATGGGGACAGGGGGCGCGGGTAGGAATGGCTACACCTTC,CASSMGTGGAGRNGYTF
TRBJ1-2,TRBV9,14,-,-,TGTGCCAGCAGCGTAGAGATGGGGGTTGGGGGCTACACCTTC,CASSVEMGVGGYTF
TRBJ2-3,TRBV9,17,TRBD2,-,TGTGCCAGCAGCGACTCGACTAGCGGGGGTACATCCGATACGCAGTATTTT,CASSDSTSGGTSDTQYF
TRBJ1-2,TRBV19,15,-,-,TGTGCCAGTAGTATAGACCGTGGCCGGGGCTATGGCTACACCTTC,CASSIDRGRGYGYTF
TRBJ2-3,TRBV15,17,-,-,TGTGCCACCAGCAGAGATGCACGGGGGACCCTCACAGATACGCAGTATTTT,CATSRDARGTLTDTQYF
TRBJ1-3,TRBV24-1,19,-,-,TGTGCCACCAGTGATTTGGGGTCGAGGCGGGAGAGCTCTGGAAACACCATATATTTT,CATSDLGSRRESSGNTIYF
TRBJ2-7,TRBV12-3/TRBV12-4,12,-,-,TGTGCCAGCAGTTTTCGGGATTACGAGCAGTACTTC,CASSFRDYEQYF
TRBJ1-3,TRBV3-1/TRBV3-2,11,-,once,TGTGCCAGCCAAAGGGGAAACACCATATATTTT,CASQRGNTIYF
TRBJ1-2,TRBV7-9,14,-,-,TGTGCCAGCAGCTTAGGCAGGGCTGGAGTTCGATACACCTTC,CASSLGRAGVRYTF
TRBJ1-2,TRBV18,17,TRBD1,-,TGTGCCAGCTCCAAGGATATTCCGGGACAGGTCGTTTTGGGCTACACCTTC,CASSKDIPGQVVLGYTF
TRBJ1-1,TRBV6-5,13,-,-,TGTGCCAGCAGTTACACGGGCCTCTCTGAAGCTTTCTTT,CASSYTGLSEAFF
TRBJ2-5,TRBV6-5,15,TRBD2,-,TGTGCCAGCAGGGGACTAGCGGCCGGGCGGGAGACCCAGTACTTC,CASRGLAAGRETQYF
TRBJ1-4,TRBV9,15,-,once,TGTGCCAGCAGCCTCGACATTTCGGCTAATGAAAAACTGTTTTTT,CASSLDISANEKLFF
TRBJ1-2,TRBV6-6,14,TRBD1,-,TGTGCCAGCAGACACCAGGACAGGGTTAAAGGCTACACCTTC,CASRHQDRVKGYTF
TRBJ1-1,TRBV6-5,15,TRBD1,-,TGTGCCAGCAGTTACCAGGGACAGGTTACCTTTGAAGCTTTCTTT,CASSYQGQVTFEAFF
TRBJ1-2,TRBV5-4,14,-,-,TGTGCCAGCAGCCCTTCCTTGTTTAACTATGGCTACACCTTC,CASSPSLFNYGYTF
TRBJ2-5,TRBV19,14,-,-,TGTGCCAGTAGTATCGACGGGGGCCAAGAGACCCAGTACTTC,CASSIDGGQETQYF
TRBJ1-2,TRBV28,14,TRBD1,-,TGTGCCAGCAGGCCGGGACAGGGGGCGAAAGGCTACACCTTC,CASRPGQGAKGYTF
TRBJ1-4,TRBV10-2,14,TRBD1,-,TGCGCCAGCAGTTGGGACAGCAAGGGTGAAAAACTGTTTTTT,CASSWDSKGEKLFF
TRBJ2-1,TRBV18,13,-,-,TGTGCCAGCTCAGGACAGCGGGCGGATGAGCAGTTCTTC,CASSGQRADEQFF
TRBJ1-1,TRBV6-5,15,-,few,TGTGCCAGCAGTTTATACAGGGTCGGTTCCACTGAAGCTTTCTTT,CASSLYRVGSTEAFF
TRBJ1-4,TRBV11-2,14,TRBD1,-,TGTGCCAGCAGCTTGGGACAGTTAAATGAAAAACTGTTTTTT,CASSLGQLNEKLFF
TRBJ1-2,TRBV30,16,-,-,TGTGCCTGCCCCCGAGGTGGGATTGGGCGTAACTATGGCTACACCTTC,CACPRGGIGRNYGYTF
TRBJ1-2,TRBV2,15,TRBD1,once,TGTGCCAGCAGTCCCACCCCTGACAGGGGAAGCGGCTACACCTTC,CASSPTPDRGSGYTF
TRBJ1-4,TRBV15,16,-,-,TGTGCCACCAGTTGGGTCGGCAGGGGTTTTACTGAAAAACTGTTTTTT,CATSWVGRGFTEKLFF
TRBJ2-4,TRBV30,18,TRBD2,-,TGTGCCTGGAGTGTAATAGCGGGGGGAGGACTAGCCAAAAACATTCAGTACTTC,CAWSVIAGGGLAKNIQYF
TRBJ1-3,TRBV30,11,-,few,TGTGCCTGGAGTGTGGGAAACACCATATATTTT,CAWSVGNTIYF
TRBJ1-6,TRBV4-3,16,-,-,TGCGCCAGCAGCCAAACAGGGATCCCCTATAATTCACCCCTCCACTTT,CASSQTGIPYNSPLHF
TRBJ1-1,TRBV10-2,14,TRBD1,-,TGCGCCAGCAGTGACGGGACAGCAATACGTGAAGCTTTCTTT,CASSDGTAIREAFF
TRBJ1-1,TRBV5-1,14,-,-,TGCGCCAGCAGCTTGGCTATGGGGATGTCTGAAGCTTTCTTT,CASSLAMGMSEAFF
TRBJ2-1,TRBV2,14,-,-,TGTGCCAGCAGTGAAGCGGGCCGGCGCGATGAGCAGTTCTTC,CASSEAGRRDEQFF
TRBJ2-2,TRBV5-1,14,-,-,TGCGCCAGCAGCTTGCCCGGGTCGGCCGGGGAGCTGTTTTTT,CASSLPGSAGELFF
TRBJ2-5,TRBV7-8,18,TRBD1,-,TGTGCCAGCAGCTTAGTAGGGACAGGGGGCAGGTATAGGGAGACCCAGTACTTC,CASSLVGTGGRYRETQYF
TRBJ2-7,TRBV27,14,-,-,TGTGCCAGCAGTCCTGACGGTCCCTCCTACGAGCAGTACTTC,CASSPDGPSYEQYF
TRBJ2-7,TRBV3-1/TRBV3-2,15,-,-,TGTGCCAGCAGCCCCCGCGGGGGCGGCTCCTACGAGCAGTACTTC,CASSPRGGGSYEQYF
TRBJ1-2,TRBV29-1,11,-,-,TGCAGCGTTGGAGCTACCTATGGCTACACCTTC,CSVGATYGYTF
TRBJ1-2,TRBV6-5,11,-,-,TGTGCCAGCGGGCAGAACTATGGCTACACCTTC,CASGQNYGYTF
TRBJ2-7,TRBV2,11,-,-,TGTGCCAGCCGGGAGGGGGCCCACGAGTACTTC,CASREGAHEYF
TRBJ1-6,TRBV6-2/TRBV6-3,12,-,-,TGTGCCAGCAGTTACATCGGGTCACCCCTCCACTTT,CASSYIGSPLHF
TRBJ2-6,TRBV6-1,16,-,-,TGTGCCAGCTGTGAAACACGCAACTCTGGGGCCAACGTCCTGACTTTC,CASCETRNSGANVLTF
TRBJ2-2,TRBV6-5,15,TRBD1,-,TGTGCCAGCAGTTCCCGGGACAGGAACACCGGGGAGCTGTTTTTT,CASSSRDRNTGELFF
TRBJ2-3,TRBV10-2,15,-,few,TGCGCCAGCAGTGAGTCGGGGGCTAGCACAGATACGCAGTATTTT,CASSESGASTDTQYF
TRBJ1-3,TRBV7-9,18,-,few,TGTGCCAGCAGCCCCCGTTTAGGGAGTTCTGCGGCTGGAAACACCATATATTTT,CASSPRLGSSAAGNTIYF
TRBJ2-1,TRBV11-2,16,-,-,TGTGCCAGCAGCTCTTGGACGGAAGCAGCCTACAATGAGCAGTTCTTC,CASSSWTEAAYNEQFF